This record covers a single T cell receptor beta chain. What antigen it recognizes has not been identified. The sample holds no much larger clone one base away, and base qualities are not on file. These data are taken from a study of blood T cell repertoires in COVID-19 (dated by TCRdb to about 2020). For context, the study as a whole: Collaborator samples came from the United States, Italy and Spain and covered acute and convalescent phases of COVID-19. Where available, HLA class I and class II types were obtained from metadata supplied by the sample provider rather than from assay-based typing. The samples were drawn from the first 160 participants of the ongoing ImmuneRACE study and from 950 to 1,500 subjects provided by 6 global collaborators. The prospective study material was composed of cDNA or gDNA derived from T cells, B-cell-depleted T cells, or PBMCs. The repertoires were released in a freely available public database intended as a resource for research on the immune response to SARS-CoV-2. Subjects who had been exposed to COVID-19, were actively infected with it, or had recovered from it provided the deeply sampled blood TCRbeta repertoires that made up the dataset. The sample metadata nearly always contained a de-identified subject ID, COVID-19 status, age in years and sex. Study-wide findings and limitations: Clinical and demographic metadata were provided uncurated, with the amount varying by source and participant.

The collaborating institutions used their own protocols to collect whole blood in K2EDTA tubes. Collaborator samples were shipped for TCRbeta analysis as frozen whole blood, isolated PBMCs, or DNA extracted from either sample type. Based on the germline V gene, the CDR1 and CDR2 sequences are SGDLS and YYNGEE. From the cysteine through the phenylalanine, the CDR3 covers 14 amino acids. The sequence is cut down to CDR3 DNA, 42 bases in frame from base 1. Germline trimming: 4 bases from V, 0 bases from J; junction bases outside gene matches: 3. TCRbeta CDR3 regions were amplified from genomic DNA using the immunoSEQ Assay, a bias-controlled multiplex PCR. The paper's processing steps were these. The number of nucleated cells in each sample was estimated by amplification of reference gene primers within the assay. Sequence reads were collapsed and filtered to measure the absolute abundance of every unique TCRbeta CDR3 rearrangement. For each sample, productive Simpson clonality was calculated by taking the square root of Simpson's diversity index across productive rearrangements. In its TCRdb copy, this immuneACCESS table keeps in-frame sequences only and misses some clones. Where compared with another copy, unresolved V genes explain less than half of these, and the others have no known cause. The V and J calls and clone size are taken from that table; D and trimming were inferred from the DNA. Within this sample are about 140,000 clones, with roughly 73% of them counted one time only. Roughly 9% of the sample is in the top ten clones.

Here the chain combines TRBV9 and TRBJ2-7; TRBD1 aligns with 8 central bases. This TCR was recovered from a woman in her forties or fifties with active or convalescent COVID-19. Sequencing was performed on peripheral blood. The sequence in DNA is TGTGCCAGCAGCCTGACAGGGGACTCCTACGAGCAGTACTTC. Translated, this gives CASSLTGDSYEQYF.